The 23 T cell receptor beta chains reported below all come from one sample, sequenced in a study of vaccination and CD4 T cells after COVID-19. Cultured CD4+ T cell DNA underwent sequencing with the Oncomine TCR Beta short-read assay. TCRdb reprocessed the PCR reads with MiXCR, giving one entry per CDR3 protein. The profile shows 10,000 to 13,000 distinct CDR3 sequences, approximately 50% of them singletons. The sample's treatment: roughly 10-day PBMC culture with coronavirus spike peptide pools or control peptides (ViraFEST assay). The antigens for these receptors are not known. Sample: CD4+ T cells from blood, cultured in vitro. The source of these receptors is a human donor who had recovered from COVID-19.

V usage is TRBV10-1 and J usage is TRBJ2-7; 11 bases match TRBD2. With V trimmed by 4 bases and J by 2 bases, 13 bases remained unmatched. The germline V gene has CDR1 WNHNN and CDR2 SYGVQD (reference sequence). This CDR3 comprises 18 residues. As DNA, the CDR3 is TGCGCCAGCAGTGGACTCCCCCCGGGACTAGCGGCAACCTACGAGCAGTACTTC. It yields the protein CASSGLPPGLAATYEQYF.

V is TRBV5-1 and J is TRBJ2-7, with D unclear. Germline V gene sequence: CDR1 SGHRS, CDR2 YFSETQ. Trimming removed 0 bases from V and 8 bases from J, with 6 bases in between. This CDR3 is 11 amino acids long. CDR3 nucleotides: TGCGCCAGCAGCTTGGAAGGGAAGCAGTACTTC. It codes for CASSLEGKQYF.

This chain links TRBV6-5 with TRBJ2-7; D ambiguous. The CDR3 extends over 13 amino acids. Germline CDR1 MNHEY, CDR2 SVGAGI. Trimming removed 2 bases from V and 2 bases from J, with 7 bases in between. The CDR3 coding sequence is TGTGCCAGCAGTTACCCCCCGGCCTACGAGCAGTACTTC. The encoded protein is CASSYPPAYEQYF.

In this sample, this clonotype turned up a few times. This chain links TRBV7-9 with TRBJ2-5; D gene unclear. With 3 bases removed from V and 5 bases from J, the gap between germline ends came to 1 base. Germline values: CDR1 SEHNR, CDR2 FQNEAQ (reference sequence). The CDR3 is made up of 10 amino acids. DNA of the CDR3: TGTGCCAGCAGCTTCGAGACCCAGTACTTC. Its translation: CASSFETQYF.

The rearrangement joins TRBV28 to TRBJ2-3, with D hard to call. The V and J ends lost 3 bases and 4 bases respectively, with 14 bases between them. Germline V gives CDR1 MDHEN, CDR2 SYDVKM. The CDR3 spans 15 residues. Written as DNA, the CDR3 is TGTGCCAGCAGTTTCGTGGGCGGTCGGGCAGATACGCAGTATTTT. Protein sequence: CASSFVGGRADTQYF.

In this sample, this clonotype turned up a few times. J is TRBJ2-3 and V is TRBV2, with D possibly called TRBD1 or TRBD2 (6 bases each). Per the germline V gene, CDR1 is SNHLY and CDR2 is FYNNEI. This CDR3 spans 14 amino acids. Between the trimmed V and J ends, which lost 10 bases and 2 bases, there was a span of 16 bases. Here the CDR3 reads CATRGGIDTDTQYF. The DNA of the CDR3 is TGTGCCACCAGGGGAGGAATAGACACAGATACGCAGTATTTT.

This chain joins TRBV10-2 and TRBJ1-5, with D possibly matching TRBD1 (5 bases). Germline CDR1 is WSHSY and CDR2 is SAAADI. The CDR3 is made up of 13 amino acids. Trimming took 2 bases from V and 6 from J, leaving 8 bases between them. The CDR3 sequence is CASSEGARQPQHF. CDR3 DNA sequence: TGCGCCAGCAGTGAGGGGGCTCGTCAGCCCCAGCATTTT.

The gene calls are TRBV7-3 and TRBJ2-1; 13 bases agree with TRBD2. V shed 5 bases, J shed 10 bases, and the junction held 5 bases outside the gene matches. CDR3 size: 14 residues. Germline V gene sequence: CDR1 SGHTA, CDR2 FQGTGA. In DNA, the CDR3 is TGTGCCAGCAGCAGGACTAGCGGGAGAGGCGAGCAGTTCTTC. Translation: CASSRTSGRGEQFF.

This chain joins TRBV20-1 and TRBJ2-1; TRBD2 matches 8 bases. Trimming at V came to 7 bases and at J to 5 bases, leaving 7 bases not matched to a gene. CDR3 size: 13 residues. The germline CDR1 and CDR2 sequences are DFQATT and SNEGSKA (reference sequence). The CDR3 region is CSVGGGLNNEQFF. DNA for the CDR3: TGCAGTGTGGGCGGGGGGTTAAACAATGAGCAGTTCTTC.

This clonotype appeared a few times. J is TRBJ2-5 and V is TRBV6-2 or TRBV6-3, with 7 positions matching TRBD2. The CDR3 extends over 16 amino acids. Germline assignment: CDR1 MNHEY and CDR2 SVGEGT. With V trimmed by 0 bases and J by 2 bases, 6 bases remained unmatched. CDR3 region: CASSYSRTSRQETQYF. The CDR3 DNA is TGTGCCAGCAGTTACTCTCGGACTAGTCGACAAGAGACCCAGTACTTC.

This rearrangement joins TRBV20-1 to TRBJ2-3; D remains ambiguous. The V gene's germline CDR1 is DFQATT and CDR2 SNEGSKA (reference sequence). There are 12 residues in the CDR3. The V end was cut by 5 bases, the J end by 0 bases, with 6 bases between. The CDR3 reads CSAPISTDTQYF. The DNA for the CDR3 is TGCAGTGCTCCAATAAGCACAGATACGCAGTATTTT.

CDR3 protein: CASSYSQPAGVGETQYF. CDR3 nucleotide sequence: TGTGCCAGCAGTTACTCCCAGCCGGCCGGGGTTGGAGAGACCCAGTACTTC. The chain links TRBV6-5 to TRBJ2-5; D might be TRBD2 (5 bases). Germline values: CDR1 MNHEY, CDR2 SVGAGI. CDR3 length: 17 amino acids. Trimming stripped 0 bases from V and 4 bases from J, with 18 bases between.

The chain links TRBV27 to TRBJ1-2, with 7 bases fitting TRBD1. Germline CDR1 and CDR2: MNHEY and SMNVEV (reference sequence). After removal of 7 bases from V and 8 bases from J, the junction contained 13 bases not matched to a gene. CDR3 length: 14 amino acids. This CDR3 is CASMAADRSRGYTF. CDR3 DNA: TGTGCCAGCATGGCCGCGGACAGGTCTCGCGGCTACACCTTC.

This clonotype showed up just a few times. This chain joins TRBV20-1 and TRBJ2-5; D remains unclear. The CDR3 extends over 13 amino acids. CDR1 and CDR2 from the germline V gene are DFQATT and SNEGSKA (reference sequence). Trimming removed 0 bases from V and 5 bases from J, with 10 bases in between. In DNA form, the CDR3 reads TGCAGTGCTAGAGACCTATTAGACGAGACCCAGTACTTC. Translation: CSARDLLDETQYF.

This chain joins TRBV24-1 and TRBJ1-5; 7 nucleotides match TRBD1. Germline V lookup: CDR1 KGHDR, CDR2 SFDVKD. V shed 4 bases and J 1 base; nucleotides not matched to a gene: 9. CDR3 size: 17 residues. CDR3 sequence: CATSDPRQGGSNQPQHF. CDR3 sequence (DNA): TGTGCCACCAGTGACCCGCGACAGGGCGGGAGCAATCAGCCCCAGCATTTT.

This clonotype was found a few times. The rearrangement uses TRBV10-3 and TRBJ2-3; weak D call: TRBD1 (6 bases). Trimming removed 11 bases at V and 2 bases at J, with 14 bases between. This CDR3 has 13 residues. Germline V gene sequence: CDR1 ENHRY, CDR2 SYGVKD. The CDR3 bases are TGTGCCTCACTCAGGGGCCCCACAGATACGCAGTATTTT. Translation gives CASLRGPTDTQYF.

The CDR3 loop is CSASDRRWGNEQFF. CDR3 sequence (DNA): TGCAGTGCTAGCGACCGCCGATGGGGCAATGAGCAGTTCTTC. V usage is TRBV20-1 and J usage is TRBJ2-1; D not resolved. Germline V gene lookup returns CDR1 DFQATT and CDR2 SNEGSKA (reference sequence). The CDR3 is made up of 14 amino acids. With 3 bases removed from V and 6 bases from J, the gap between germline ends came to 15 bases.

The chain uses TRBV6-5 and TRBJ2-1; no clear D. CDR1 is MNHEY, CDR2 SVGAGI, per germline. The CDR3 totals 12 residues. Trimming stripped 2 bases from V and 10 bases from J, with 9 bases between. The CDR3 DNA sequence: TGTGCCAGCAGTTACAACAGAGGCGAGCAGTTCTTC. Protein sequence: CASSYNRGEQFF.

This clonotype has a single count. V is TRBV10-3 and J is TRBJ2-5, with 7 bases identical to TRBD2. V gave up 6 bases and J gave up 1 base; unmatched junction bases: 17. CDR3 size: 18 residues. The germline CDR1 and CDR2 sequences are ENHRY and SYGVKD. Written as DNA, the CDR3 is TGTGCCATCAGCGACCAGGGAGGGAGGACTAAGTTCCAAGAGACCCAGTACTTC. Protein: CAISDQGGRTKFQETQYF.

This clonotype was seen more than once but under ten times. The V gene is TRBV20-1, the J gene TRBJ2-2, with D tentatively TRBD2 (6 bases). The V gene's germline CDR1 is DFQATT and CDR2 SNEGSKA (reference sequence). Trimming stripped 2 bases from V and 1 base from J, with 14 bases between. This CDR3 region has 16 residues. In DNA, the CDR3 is TGCAGTGCTAGACTCTGGCGGGACCAGAACACCGGGGAGCTGTTTTTT. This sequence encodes CSARLWRDQNTGELFF.

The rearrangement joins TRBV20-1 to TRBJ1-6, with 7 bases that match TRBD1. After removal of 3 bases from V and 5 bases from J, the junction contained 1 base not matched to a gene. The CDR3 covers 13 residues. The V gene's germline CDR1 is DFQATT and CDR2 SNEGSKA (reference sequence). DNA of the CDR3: TGCAGTGCTAGGACAGGGAATAATTCACCCCTCCACTTT. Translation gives CSARTGNNSPLHF.

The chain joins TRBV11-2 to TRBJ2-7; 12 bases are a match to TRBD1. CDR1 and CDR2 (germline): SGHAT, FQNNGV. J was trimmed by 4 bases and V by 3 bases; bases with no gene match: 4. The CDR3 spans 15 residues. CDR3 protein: CASSLGTGGRYEQYF. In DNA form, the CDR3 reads TGTGCCAGCAGCTTGGGGACAGGGGGCAGGTACGAGCAGTACTTC.

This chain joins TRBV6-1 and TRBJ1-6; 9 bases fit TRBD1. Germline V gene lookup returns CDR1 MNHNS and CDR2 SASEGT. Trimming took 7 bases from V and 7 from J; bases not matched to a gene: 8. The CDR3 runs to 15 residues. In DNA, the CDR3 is TGTGCCAGCACCAGAGGGACAGGGAGAAATTCACCCCTCCACTTT. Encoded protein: CASTRGTGRNSPLHF.